This TCR beta chain derives from a study of CXCR3-negative and CXCR3-positive naive CD8 T cells. UMI-labeled 5' RACE yielded the TRB cDNA libraries. TCRdb re-analyzed the 5' RACE reads; it lists each CDR3 protein once, without DNA. The sample holds about 130,000 distinct CDR3 sequences. Findings of the study overall: Memory cells diverged, while naive CXCR3-positive and CXCR3-negative cells had similar TRBV-TRBJ usage. CXCR3-positive naive cells had TRB CDR3s that were more hydrophobic than CXCR3-negative naive cells had.

Every CD8+ subset sample held some 300,000 flow-sorted cells, done in triplicate. Cells classed as naive CD8+ T cells were CD45RO-CCR7+CD27+CD95-. The CDR3 sequence is 15 residues long. From germline, CDR1 is SGHNT and CDR2 YYREEE (reference sequence). To note about this clonotype: Its target is unknown.

The sample was naive CXCR3+ CD8+ T cells from blood. The subset: CD45RO-CCR7+CD27+CD95- naive CD8+ T cells expressing CXCR3 (TNR3+). This chain joins TRBV5-4 and TRBJ2-2; lacking DNA, the TRBD1 call made by TCRdb goes unchecked. This sequence was found in a human donor in good health. Some clones in this sample may be carry-over from other donors' samples. The CDR3: CASSLVQGGTGELFF.